The clone carrying this TCR beta chain was seen a single time. The data derive from a study of CD8+CD57+ T cells in acquired aplastic anemia. There are 14 residues in the CDR3. J gave up 10 bases and V 5 bases, and 10 bases lay outside the gene matches. The template used for profiling TCR beta VDJ and CDR3 was genomic DNA. TCRdb reprocessed the reads with MiXCR, giving one entry per CDR3 protein. The table has approximately 170,000 distinct CDR3 sequences, about half seen once. For sequencing, patients were chosen who had shown expansion of CD8+CD57+ cells by flow cytometry. No patient had been given any therapy when blood was sampled.

The TCR comes from a human donor with aplastic anemia. The chain is built from TRBV12-3 or TRBV12-4 and TRBJ2-1, with 8 bases fitting TRBD1. Sequencing was done on a sample of sorted CD4+, CD8+, or CD8+CD57+ T cells (not recorded which) from PBMCs. CDR3 region: CASSKRTGNSEQFF. CDR3 coding DNA: TGTGCCAGCAGTAAAAGGACAGGGAACAGCGAGCAGTTCTTC.